This TCR beta chain was captured in a study of neurological immune-mediated disorders. The CDR3 length is 15 residues. Germline CDR1 SGHTA, CDR2 FQGNSA. The junction had 3 bases not matched to a gene; V was cut back by 1 base and J by 0 bases. This clonotype was seen only a few times. Its antigen is undetermined. For the unsorted libraries, 2 million PBMCs stored at -80 C served as input. The cDNA was generated by 5'RACE with 10-nucleotide random UMIs. The authors obtained over 200 million TCR-beta sequences from 15-18 subjects per sequencing run. One entry per CDR3 protein, called by TCRdb with MiXCR from the 5' RACE reads. Of 60,000 to 80,000 distinct CDR3 sequences in the sample, under 5.5% are singletons; the top ten hold approximately 3.2%. Study conclusions and caveats: Healthy controls had more TCR clonal expansion than multiple sclerosis, which showed the least, whereas HTLV-1-associated myelopathy showed the most.

This TCR was sampled from a woman aged 45-60 years with multiple sclerosis. Sequences were obtained from PBMCs. V gene TRBV7-2 combines with J gene TRBJ2-7, with 7 bases matching TRBD2. The CDR3: CASSLVGGSSYEQYF. The CDR3, as DNA: TGTGCCAGCAGCTTAGTCGGGGGGAGCTCCTACGAGCAGTACTTC.